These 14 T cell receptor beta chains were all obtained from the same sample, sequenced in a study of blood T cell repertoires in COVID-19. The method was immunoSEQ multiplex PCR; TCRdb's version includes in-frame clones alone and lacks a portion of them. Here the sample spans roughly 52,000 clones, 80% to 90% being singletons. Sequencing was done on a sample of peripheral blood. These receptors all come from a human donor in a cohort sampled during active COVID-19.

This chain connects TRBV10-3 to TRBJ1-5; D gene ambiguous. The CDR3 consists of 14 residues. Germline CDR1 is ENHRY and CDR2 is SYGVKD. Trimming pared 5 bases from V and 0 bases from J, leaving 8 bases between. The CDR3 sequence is CAISQGDSNQPQHF. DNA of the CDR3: TGTGCCATCAGTCAAGGAGATAGCAATCAGCCCCAGCATTTT.

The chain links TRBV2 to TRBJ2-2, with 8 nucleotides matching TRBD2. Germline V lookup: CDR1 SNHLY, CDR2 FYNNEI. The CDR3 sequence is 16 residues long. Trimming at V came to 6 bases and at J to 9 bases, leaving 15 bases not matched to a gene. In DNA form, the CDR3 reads TGTGCCAGCAGGGACGGGGGGGCCAATCGAGCCTGGGAGCTGTTTTTT. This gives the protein CASRDGGANRAWELFF.

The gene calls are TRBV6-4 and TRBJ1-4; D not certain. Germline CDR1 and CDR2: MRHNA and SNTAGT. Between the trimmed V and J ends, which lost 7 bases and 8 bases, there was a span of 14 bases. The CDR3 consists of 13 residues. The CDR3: CASKLRGAEKLFF. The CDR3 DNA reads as TGTGCCAGCAAACTTCGCGGCGCGGAAAAACTGTTTTTT.

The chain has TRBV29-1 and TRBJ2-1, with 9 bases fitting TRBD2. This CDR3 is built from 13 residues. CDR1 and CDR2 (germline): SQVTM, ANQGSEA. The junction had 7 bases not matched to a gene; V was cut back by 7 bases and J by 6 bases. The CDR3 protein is CSARGGGGNEQFF. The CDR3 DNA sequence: TGCAGCGCCCGAGGCGGGGGGGGCAATGAGCAGTTCTTC.

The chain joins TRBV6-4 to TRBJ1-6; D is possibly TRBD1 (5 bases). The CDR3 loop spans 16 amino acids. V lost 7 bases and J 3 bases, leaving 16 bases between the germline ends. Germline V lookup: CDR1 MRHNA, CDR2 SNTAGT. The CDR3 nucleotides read TGTGCCAGCAACTCCTCCAGGGCCGACTATAATTCACCCCTCCACTTT. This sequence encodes CASNSSRADYNSPLHF.

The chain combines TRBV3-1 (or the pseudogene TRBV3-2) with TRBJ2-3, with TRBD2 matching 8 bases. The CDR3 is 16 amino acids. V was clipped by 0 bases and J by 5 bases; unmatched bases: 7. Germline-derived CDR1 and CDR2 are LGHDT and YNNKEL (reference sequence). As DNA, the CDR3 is TGTGCCAGCAGCCAAGATCAACGGGGGGGTGAAGATACGCAGTATTTT. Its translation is CASSQDQRGGEDTQYF.

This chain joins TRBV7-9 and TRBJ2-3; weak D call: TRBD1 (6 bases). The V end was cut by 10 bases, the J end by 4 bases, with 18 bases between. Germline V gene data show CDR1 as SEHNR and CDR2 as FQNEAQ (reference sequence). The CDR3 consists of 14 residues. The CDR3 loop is CATQRGSVADTQYF. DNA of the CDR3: TGTGCCACCCAGAGGGGGTCCGTGGCAGATACGCAGTATTTT. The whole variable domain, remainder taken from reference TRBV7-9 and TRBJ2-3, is DTGVSQNPRHKITKRGQNVTFRCDPISEHNRLYWYRQTLGQGPEFLTYFQNEAQLEKSRLLSDRFSAERPKGSFSTLEIQRTEQGDSAMYLCATQRGSVADTQYFGPGTRLTVL.

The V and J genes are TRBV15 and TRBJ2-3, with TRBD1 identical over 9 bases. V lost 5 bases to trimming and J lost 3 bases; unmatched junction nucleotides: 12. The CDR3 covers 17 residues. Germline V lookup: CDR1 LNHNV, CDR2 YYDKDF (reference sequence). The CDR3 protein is CATSAQGGQGWTDTQYF. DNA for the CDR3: TGTGCCACCAGCGCTCAGGGCGGACAGGGGTGGACAGATACGCAGTATTTT.

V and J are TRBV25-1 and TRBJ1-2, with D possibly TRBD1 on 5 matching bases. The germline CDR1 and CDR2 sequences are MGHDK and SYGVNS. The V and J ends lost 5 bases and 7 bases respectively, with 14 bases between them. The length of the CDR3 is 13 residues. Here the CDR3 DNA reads TGTGCCAGCAGTCACCCCCGACAGACTGGCTACACCTTC. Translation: CASSHPRQTGYTF.

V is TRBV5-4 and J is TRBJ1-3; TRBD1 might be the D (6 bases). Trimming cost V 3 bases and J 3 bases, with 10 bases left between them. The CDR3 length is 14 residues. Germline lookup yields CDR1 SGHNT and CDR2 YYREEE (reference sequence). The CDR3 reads CASSSTGFGNTIYF. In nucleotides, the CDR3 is TGTGCCAGCAGCTCCACAGGGTTTGGAAACACCATATATTTT.

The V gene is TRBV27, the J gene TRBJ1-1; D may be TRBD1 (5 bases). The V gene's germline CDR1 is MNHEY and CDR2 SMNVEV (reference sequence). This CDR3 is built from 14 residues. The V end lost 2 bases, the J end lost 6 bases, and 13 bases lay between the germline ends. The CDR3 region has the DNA TGTGCCAGCAGTTTAGCCAGGGAAAGGCCTGAAGCTTTCTTT. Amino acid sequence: CASSLARERPEAFF.

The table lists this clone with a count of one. The CDR3 spells CASSLPSGGGEQFF. The CDR3 nucleotides are TGTGCCAGCAGCTTACCTAGCGGGGGGGGTGAGCAGTTCTTC. The chain is built from TRBV11-3 and TRBJ2-1, with 12 bases that match TRBD2. Unmatched junction bases numbered 2, after V lost 2 bases and J lost 9 bases. The CDR3 length is 14 residues. Per the germline V gene, CDR1 is SGHNT and CDR2 is YENEEA.

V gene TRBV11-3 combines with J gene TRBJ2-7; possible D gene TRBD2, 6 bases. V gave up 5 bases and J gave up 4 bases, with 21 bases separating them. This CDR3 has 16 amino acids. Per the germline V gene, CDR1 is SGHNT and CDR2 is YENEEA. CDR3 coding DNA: TGTGCCAGCAGCCTTCGTGGAGGGACGGGCCAGTACGAGCAGTACTTC. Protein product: CASSLRGGTGQYEQYF.

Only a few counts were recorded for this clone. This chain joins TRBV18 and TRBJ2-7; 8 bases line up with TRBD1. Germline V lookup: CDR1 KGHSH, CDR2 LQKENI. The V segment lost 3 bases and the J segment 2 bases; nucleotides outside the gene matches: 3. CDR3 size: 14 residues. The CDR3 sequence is CASSPDRVTYEQYF. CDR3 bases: TGTGCCAGCTCACCGGACAGGGTGACCTACGAGCAGTACTTC.